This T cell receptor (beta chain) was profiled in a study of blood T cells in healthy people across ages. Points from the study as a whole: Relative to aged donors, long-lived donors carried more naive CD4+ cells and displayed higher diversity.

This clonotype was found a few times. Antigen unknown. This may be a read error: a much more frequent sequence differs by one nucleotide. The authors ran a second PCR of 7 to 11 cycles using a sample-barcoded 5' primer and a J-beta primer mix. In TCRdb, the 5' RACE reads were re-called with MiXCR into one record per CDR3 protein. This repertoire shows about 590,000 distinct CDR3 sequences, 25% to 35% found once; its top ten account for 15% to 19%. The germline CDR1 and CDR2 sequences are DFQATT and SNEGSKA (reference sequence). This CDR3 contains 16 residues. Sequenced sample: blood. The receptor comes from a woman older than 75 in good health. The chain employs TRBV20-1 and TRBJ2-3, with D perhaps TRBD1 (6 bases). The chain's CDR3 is CSARDWNRAVTDSQYF. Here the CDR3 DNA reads TGCAGTGCTAGAGATTGGAACAGGGCTGTCACAGATTCGCAGTATTTT.